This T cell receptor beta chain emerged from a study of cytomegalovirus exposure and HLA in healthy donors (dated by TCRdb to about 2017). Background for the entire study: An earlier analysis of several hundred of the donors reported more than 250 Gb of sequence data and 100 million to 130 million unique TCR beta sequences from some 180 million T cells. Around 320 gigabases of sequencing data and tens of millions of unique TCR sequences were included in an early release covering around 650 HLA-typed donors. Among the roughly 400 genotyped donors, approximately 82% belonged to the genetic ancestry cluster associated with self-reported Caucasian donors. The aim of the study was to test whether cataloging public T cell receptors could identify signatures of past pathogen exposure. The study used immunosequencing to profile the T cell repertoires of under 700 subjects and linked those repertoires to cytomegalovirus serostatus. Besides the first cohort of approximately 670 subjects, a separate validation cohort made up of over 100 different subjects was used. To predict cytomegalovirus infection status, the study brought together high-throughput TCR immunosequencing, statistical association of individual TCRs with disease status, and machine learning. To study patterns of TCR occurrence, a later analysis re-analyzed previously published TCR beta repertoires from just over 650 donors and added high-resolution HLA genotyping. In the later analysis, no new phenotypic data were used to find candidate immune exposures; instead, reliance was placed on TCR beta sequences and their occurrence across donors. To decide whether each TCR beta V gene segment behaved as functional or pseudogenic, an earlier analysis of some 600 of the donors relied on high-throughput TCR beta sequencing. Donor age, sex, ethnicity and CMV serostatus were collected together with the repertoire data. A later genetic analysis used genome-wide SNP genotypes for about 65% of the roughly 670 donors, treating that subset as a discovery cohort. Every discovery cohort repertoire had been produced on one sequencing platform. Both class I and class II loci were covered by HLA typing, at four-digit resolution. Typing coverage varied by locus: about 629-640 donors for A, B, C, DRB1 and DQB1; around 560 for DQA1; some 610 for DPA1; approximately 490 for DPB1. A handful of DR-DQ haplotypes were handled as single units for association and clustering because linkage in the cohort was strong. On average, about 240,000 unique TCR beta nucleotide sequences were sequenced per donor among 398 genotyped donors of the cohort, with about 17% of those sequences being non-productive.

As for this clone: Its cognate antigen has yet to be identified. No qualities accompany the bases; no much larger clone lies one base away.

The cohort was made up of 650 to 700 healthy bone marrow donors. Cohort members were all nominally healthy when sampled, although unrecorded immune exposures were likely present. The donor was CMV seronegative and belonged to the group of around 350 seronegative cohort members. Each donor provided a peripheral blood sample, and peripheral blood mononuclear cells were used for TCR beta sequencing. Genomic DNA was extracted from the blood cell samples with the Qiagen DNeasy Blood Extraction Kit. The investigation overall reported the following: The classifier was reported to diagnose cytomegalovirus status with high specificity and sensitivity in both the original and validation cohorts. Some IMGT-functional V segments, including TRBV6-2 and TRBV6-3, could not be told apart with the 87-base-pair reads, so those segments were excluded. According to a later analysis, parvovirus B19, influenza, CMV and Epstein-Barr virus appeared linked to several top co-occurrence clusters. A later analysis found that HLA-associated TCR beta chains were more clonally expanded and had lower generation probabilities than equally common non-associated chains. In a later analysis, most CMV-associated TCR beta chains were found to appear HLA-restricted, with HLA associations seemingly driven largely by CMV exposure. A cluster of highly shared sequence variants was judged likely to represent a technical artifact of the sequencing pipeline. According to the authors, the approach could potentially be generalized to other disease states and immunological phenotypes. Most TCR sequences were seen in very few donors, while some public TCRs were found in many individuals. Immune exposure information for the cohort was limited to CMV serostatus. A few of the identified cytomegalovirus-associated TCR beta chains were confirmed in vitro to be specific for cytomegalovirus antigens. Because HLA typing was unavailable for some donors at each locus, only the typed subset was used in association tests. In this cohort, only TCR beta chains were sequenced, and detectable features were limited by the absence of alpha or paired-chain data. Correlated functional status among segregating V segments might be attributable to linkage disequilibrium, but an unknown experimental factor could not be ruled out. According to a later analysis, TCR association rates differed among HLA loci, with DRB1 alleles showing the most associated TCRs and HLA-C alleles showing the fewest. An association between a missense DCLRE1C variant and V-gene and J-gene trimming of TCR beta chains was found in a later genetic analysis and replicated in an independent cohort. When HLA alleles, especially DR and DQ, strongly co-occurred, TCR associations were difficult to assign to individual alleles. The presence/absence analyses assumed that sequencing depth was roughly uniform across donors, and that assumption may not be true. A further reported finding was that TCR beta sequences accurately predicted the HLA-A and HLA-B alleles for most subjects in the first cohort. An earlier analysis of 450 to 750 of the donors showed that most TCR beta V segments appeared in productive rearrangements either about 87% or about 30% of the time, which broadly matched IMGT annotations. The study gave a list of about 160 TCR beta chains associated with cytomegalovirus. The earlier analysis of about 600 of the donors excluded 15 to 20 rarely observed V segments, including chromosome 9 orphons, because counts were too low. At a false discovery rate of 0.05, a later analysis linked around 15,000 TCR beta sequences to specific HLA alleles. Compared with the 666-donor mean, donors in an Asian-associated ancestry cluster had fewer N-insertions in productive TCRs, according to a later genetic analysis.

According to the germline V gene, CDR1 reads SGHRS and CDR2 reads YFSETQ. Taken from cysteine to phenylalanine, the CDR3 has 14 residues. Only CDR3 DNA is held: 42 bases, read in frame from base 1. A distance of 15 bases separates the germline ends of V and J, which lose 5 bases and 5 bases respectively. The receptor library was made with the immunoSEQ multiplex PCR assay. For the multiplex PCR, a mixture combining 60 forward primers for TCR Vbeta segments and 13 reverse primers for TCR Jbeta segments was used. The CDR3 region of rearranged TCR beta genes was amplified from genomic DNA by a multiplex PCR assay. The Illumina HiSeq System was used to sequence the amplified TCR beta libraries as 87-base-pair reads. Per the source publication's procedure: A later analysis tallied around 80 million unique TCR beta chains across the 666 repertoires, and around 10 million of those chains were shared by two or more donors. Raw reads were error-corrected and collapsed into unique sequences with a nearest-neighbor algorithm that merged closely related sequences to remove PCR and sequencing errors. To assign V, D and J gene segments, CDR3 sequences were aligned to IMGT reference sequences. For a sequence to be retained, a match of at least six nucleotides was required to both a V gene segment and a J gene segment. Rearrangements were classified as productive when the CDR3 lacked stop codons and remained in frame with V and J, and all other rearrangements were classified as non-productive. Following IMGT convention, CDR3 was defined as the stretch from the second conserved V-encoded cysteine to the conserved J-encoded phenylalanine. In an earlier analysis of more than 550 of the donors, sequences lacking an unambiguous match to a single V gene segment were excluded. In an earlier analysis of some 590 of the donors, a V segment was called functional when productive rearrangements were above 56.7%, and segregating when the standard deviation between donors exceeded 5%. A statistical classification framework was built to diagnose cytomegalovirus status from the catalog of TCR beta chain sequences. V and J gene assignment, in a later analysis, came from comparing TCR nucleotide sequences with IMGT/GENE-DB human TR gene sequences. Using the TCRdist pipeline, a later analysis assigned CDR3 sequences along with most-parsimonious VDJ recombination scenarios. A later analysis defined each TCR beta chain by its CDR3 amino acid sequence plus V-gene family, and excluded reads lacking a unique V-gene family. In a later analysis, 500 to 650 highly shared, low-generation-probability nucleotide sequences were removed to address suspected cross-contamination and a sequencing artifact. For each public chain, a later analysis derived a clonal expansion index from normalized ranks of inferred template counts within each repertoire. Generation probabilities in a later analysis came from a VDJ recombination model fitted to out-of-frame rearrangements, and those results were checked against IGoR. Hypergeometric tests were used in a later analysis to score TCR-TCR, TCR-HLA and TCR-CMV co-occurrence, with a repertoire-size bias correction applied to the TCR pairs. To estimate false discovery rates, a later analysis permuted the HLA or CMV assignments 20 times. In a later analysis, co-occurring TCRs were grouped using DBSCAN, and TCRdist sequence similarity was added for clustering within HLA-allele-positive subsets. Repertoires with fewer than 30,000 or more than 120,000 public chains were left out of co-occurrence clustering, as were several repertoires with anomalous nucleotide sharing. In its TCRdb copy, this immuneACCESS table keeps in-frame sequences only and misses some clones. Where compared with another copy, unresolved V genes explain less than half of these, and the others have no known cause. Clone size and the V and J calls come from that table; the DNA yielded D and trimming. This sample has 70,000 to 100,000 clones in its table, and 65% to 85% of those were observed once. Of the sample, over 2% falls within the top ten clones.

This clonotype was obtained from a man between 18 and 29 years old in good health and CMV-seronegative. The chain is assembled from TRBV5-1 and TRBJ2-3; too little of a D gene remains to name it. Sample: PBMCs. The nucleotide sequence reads TGCGCCAGCAGTTCGGGTGGCGGCGGAGATACGCAGTATTTT. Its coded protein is CASSSGGGGDTQYF.